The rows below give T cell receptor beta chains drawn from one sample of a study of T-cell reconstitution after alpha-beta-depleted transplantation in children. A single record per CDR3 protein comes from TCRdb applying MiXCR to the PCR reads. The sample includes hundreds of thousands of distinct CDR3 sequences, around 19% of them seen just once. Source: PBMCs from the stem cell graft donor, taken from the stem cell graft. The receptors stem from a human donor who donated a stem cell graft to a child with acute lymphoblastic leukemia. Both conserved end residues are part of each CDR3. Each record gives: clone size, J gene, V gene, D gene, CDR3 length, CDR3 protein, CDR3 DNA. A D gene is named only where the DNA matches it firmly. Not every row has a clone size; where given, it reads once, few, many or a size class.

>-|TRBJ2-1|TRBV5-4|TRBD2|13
CASSFMREGIKFF
TGTGCCAGCAGCTTCATGCGGGAGGGAATTAAGTTCTTC
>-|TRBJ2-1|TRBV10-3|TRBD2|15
CAISDWTSGSHEQFF
TGTGCCATCAGTGACTGGACTAGCGGGAGTCATGAGCAGTTCTTC
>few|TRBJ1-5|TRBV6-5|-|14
CASSYLGGGQPQHF
TGTGCCAGCAGTTACTTGGGAGGGGGGCAGCCCCAGCATTTT
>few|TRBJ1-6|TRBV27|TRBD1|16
CASKTGTGNINSPLHF
TGTGCCAGCAAAACCGGGACAGGCAATATTAATTCACCCCTCCACTTT
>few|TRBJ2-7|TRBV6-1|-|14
CASSEHWGWGEQYF
TGTGCCAGCAGTGAGCACTGGGGGTGGGGCGAGCAGTACTTC
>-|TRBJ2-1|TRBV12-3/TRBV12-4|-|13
CASSTSLNNEQFF
TGTGCCAGCAGTACTTCATTAAACAATGAGCAGTTCTTC
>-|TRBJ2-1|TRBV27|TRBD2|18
CASSSLGLAGVFDGEQFF
TGTGCCAGCAGTTCGCTGGGACTAGCGGGAGTCTTTGACGGGGAGCAGTTCTTC
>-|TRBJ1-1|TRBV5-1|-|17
CASSVFGADSGNTEAFF
TGCGCCAGCAGCGTGTTTGGCGCGGACAGTGGGAACACTGAAGCTTTCTTT
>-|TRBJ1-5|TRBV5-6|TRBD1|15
CASSSSGQVNQPQHF
TGTGCCAGCAGCTCCTCGGGACAGGTCAATCAGCCCCAGCATTTT
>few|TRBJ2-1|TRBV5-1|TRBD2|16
CASSFPGLAAYNEQFF
TGCGCCAGCAGCTTCCCAGGACTAGCGGCCTACAATGAGCAGTTCTTC
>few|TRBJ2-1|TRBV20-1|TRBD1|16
CSAPRTGIGSYNEQFF
TGCAGTGCTCCTCGGACAGGAATAGGGTCCTACAATGAGCAGTTCTTC
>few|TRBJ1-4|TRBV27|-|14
CASSLQGEGEKLFF
TGTGCCAGCAGTTTGCAAGGGGAAGGTGAAAAACTGTTTTTT
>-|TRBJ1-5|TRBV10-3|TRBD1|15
CAISEPGQGLGPQHF
TGTGCCATCAGTGAGCCGGGACAGGGCCTAGGGCCCCAGCATTTT
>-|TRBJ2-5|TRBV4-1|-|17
CASSQDIYASGQETQYF
TGCGCCAGCAGCCAAGATATTTATGCTAGTGGGCAAGAGACCCAGTACTTC
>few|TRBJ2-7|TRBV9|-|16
CASSVDPHGTGGEQYF
TGTGCCAGCAGCGTAGATCCCCACGGGACGGGTGGCGAGCAGTACTTC
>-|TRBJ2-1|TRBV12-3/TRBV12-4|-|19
CASSLIKIGGLQYYNEQFF
TGTGCCAGCAGTTTAATAAAAATTGGGGGGCTACAATACTACAATGAGCAGTTCTTC
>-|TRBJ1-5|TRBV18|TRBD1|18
CASSQSLTGDHSNQPQHF
TGTGCCAGCTCACAGTCGCTTACAGGGGATCATAGCAATCAGCCCCAGCATTTT
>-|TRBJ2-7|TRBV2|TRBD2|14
CASSEYSGSYEQYF
TGTGCCAGCAGTGAATATAGCGGGAGCTACGAGCAGTACTTC
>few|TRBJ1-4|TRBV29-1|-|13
CSGTDASNEKLFF
TGCAGCGGCACAGATGCCTCTAATGAAAAACTGTTTTTT
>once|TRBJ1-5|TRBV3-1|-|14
CASSQVANGQPQHF
TGTGCCAGCAGCCAAGTGGCCAACGGTCAGCCCCAGCATTTT
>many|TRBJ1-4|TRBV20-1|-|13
CSAPFGQHEKLFF
TGCAGTGCCCCCTTTGGACAGCATGAAAAACTGTTTTTT
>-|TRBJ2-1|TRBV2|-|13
CASSGRDDNEQFF
TGTGCCAGCAGTGGGCGGGACGACAATGAGCAGTTCTTC
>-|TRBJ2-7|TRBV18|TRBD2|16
CASSPATSGSSYEQYF
TGTGCCAGCTCACCGGCGACTAGCGGGAGCTCCTACGAGCAGTACTTC
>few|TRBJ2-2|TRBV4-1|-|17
CASSQDSFGVDTGELFF
TGCGCCAGCAGCCAAGATTCTTTCGGGGTTGACACCGGGGAGCTGTTTTTT
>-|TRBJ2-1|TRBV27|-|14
CASRSTRADNEQFF
TGTGCCAGCAGGTCGACTAGAGCCGACAATGAGCAGTTCTTC
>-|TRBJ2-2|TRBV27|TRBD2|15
CASRKREGLTGELFF
TGTGCCAGCAGAAAGCGGGAGGGCCTTACCGGGGAGCTGTTTTTT
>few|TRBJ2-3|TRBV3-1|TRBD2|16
CASSPTTGGFTDTQYF
TGTGCCAGCAGCCCAACGACGGGGGGTTTCACAGATACGCAGTATTTT
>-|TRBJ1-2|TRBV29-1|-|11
CSVATEDGYTF
TGCAGCGTTGCTACGGAGGACGGCTACACCTTC
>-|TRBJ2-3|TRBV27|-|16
CASSPLTESGTDTQYF
TGTGCCAGCAGTCCCCTGACCGAGAGCGGCACAGATACGCAGTATTTT
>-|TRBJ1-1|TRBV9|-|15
CASSSHPGINTEAFF
TGTGCCAGCAGCTCCCATCCCGGGATTAACACTGAAGCTTTCTTT
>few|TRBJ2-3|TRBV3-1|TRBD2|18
CASSGGLAGVMVTDTQYF
TGTGCCAGCAGCGGAGGACTAGCGGGGGTGATGGTCACAGATACGCAGTATTTT
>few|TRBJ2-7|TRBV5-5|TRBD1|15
CASSEGTAADYEQYF
TGTGCCAGCAGCGAAGGGACAGCGGCGGACTACGAGCAGTACTTC
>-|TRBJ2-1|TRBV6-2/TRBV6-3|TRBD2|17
CASRRLSASGVYNEQFF
TGTGCCAGCAGGCGCCTGAGTGCTAGCGGTGTATACAATGAGCAGTTCTTC
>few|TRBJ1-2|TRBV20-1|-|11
CSARDLLGYTF
TGCAGTGCTAGAGATCTTCTAGGCTACACCTTC
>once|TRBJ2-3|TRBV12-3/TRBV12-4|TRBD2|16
CASSFSSLASTDTQYF
TGTGCCAGCAGTTTTTCGTCACTAGCGTCTACAGATACGCAGTATTTT